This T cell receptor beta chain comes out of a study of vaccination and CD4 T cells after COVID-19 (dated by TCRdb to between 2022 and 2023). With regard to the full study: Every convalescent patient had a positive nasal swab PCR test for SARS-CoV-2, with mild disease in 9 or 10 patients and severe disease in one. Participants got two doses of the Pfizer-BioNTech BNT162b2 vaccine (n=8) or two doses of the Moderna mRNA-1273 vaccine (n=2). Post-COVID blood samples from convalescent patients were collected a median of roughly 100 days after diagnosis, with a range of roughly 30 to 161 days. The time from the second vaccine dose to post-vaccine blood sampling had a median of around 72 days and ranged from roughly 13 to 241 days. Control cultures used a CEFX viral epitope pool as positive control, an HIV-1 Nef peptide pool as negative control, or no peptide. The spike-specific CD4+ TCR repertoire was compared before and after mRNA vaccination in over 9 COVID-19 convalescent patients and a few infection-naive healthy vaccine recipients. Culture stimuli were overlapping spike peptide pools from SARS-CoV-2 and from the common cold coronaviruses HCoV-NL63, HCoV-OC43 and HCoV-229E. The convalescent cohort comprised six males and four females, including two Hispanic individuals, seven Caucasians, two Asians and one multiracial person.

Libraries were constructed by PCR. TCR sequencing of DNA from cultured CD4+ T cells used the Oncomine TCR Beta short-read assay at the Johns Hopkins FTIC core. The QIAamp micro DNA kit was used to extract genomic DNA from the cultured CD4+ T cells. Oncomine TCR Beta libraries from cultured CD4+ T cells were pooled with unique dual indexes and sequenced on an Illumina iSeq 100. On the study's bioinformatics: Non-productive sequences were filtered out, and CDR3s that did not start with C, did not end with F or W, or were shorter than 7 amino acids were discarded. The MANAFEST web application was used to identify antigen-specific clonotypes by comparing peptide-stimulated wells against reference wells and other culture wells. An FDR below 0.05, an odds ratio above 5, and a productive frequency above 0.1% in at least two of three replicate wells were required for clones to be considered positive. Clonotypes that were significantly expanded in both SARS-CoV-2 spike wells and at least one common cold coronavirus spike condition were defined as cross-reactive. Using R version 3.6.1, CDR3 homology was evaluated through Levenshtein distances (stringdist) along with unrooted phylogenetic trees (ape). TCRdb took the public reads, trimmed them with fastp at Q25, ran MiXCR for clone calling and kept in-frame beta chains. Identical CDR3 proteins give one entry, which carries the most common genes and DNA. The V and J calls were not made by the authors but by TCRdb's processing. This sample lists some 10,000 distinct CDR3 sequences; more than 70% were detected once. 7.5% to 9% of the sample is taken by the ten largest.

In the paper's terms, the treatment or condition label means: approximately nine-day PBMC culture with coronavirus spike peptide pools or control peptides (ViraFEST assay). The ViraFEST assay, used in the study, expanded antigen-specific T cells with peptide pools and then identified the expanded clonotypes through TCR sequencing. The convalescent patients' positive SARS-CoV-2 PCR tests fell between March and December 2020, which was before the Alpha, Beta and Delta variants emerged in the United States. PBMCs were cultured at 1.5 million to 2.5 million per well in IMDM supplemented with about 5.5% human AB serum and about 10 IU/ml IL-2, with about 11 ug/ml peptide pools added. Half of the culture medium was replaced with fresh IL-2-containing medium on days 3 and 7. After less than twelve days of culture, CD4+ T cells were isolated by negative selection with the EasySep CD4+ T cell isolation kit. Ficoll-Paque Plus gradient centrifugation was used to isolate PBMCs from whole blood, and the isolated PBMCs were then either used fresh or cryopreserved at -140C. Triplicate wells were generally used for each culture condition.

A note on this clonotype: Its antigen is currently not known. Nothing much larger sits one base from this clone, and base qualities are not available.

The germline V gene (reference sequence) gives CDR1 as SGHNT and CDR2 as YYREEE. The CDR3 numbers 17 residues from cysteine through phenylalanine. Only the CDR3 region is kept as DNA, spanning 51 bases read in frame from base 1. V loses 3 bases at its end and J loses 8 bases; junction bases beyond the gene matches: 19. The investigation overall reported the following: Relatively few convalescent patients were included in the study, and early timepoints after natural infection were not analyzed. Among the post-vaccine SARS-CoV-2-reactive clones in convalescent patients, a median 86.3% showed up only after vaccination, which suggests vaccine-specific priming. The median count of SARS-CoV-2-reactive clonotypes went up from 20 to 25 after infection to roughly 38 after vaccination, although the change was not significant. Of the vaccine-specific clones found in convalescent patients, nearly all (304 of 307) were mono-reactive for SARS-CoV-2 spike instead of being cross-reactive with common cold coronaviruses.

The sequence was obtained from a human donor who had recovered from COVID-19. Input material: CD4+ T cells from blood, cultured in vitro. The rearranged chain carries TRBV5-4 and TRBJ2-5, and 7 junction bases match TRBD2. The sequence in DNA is TGTGCCAGCAGCTGGCAGACCCGGGGGGACTCACCAGCAACCCAGTACTTC. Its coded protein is CASSWQTRGDSPATQYF.